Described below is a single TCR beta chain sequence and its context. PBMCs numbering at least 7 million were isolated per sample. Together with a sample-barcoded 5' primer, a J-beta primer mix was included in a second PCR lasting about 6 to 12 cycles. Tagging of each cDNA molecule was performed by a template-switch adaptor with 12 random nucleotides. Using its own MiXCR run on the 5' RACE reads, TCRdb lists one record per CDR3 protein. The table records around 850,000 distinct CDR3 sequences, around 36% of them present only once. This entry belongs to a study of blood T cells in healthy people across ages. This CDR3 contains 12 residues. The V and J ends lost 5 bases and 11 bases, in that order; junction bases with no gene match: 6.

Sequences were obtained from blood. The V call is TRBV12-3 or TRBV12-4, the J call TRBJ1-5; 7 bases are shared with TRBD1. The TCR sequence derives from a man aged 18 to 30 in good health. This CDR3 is CASSGQASAQHF. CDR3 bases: TGTGCCAGCAGTGGACAGGCCTCAGCCCAGCATTTT.